Included here is one T cell receptor (beta chain) sequence, with context. Its target is unknown. The assay was immunoSEQ multiplex PCR, and TCRdb's table has in-frame clones only and misses some. Of around 130,000 clones detected, approximately 88% appear once; the ten largest clones hold around 3.2%. The data were obtained in a study of PD-L1 blockade in urothelial cancer. Study-wide background: Patients previously received 0 to 3 chemotherapy regimens. Treatment start was followed by blood analysis at 3 weeks (second dose) and again at 6 weeks. Findings and caveats of the study: Blood clones associated with the tumor expanded more at 3 weeks in durable-benefit patients.

V gave up 6 bases and J gave up 3 bases, with 16 bases separating them. Germline CDR1 SGHAT, CDR2 FQNNGV. The CDR3 spans 15 residues. Time point specified: pretreatment peripheral blood. Patients in the study were battling locally advanced or metastatic urothelial carcinoma. Sequencing used PBMCs, obtained around atezolizumab (anti-PD-L1) treatment. The chain combines TRBV11-2 with TRBJ2-3, with D possibly being TRBD2 (6 bases). This clonotype originated in a man aged 45-65 years with urothelial cancer. CDR3 in DNA: TGTGCCAGCAGGAGCTTGGAGGAGGGAACAGATACGCAGTATTTT. It encodes CASRSLEEGTDTQYF.